The text below deals with one TCR beta chain. Authors' analysis steps: Nucleated cell counts were estimated from reference gene primer amplification. Assay: immunoSEQ multiplex PCR; the TCRdb copy retains only in-frame clones and omits some. The V and J calls and clone size were taken over from that table, and D and trimming were inferred from the DNA. The repertoire holds about 190,000 clones, around 90% seen once, with 0.6% to 0.8% in the top ten. The sample originates from a study of blood T cell repertoires in COVID-19. Looking at the study overall: Acute-phase and convalescent COVID-19 samples originated in the United States, Italy and Spain. Sources were T cells, B-cell-depleted T cells, or PBMCs; the material itself was cDNA or gDNA.

Germline V gene sequence: CDR1 SGHTA, CDR2 FQGTGA. V gave up 1 base and J gave up 7 bases, with 17 bases separating them. CDR3 length equals 16 residues. The source is a man in his fifties with acute or convalescent COVID-19. The specimen sequenced was peripheral blood. This chain uses TRBV7-3 with TRBJ2-1; a possible D gene is TRBD2 (5 bases). The chain's CDR3 is CASSLMSSRSHNEQFF. In nucleotides, the CDR3 is TGTGCCAGCAGCTTAATGTCTAGCAGGAGTCATAATGAGCAGTTCTTC.